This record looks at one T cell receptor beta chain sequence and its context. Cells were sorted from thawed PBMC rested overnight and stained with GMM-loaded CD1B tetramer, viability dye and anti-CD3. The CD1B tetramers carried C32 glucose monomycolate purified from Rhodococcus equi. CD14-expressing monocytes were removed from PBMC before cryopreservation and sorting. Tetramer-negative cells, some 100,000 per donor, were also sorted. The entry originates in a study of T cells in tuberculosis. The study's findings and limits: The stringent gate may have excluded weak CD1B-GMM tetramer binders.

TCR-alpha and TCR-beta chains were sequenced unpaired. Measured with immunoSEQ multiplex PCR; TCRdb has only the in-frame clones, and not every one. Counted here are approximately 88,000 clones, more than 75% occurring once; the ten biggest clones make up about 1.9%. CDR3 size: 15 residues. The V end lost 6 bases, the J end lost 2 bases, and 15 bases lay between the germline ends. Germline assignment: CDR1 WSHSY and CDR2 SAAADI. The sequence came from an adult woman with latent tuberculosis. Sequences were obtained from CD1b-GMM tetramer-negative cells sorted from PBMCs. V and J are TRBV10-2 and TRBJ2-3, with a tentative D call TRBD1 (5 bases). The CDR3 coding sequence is TGCGCCAGCAGCTCTCGACAGACTCTCACAGATACGCAGTATTTT. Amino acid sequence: CASSSRQTLTDTQYF.